This TCR beta chain was identified in a study of T-cell memory formation after mild COVID-19. Study information: TCR clusters were mostly confined to one donor each.

Study conclusions and caveats: Clones that shrank (day 15 to 85) were balanced CD4/CD8, whereas later expanders leaned CD4+. Several responding clones turned up in pre-infection memory, indicating that cross-reactive memory may have taken part.

The sample holds a few counts of this clonotype. Its specificity is not known. V was clipped by 1 base and J by 3 bases, with 12 bases between them. From germline, CDR1 is MNHEY and CDR2 SVGAGI. The CDR3 is made up of 15 amino acids. Each CDR3 protein is one row after TCRdb ran MiXCR on the 5' RACE reads. This sample has approximately 44,000 distinct CDR3 sequences, with 6% to 8% found just once. This receptor was identified in a man aged 18 to 30 who had mild COVID-19 (a few samples of this study predate the infection). Cell type and time point are not known. The sequenced sample consisted of PBMCs or a T cell subset sorted from them (not recorded which). The V and J genes are TRBV6-5 and TRBJ1-2, with D possibly TRBD1 on 5 matching bases. CDR3 sequence reads: CASSYWGKGDYGYTF. CDR3 DNA sequence: TGTGCCAGCAGTTACTGGGGGAAAGGGGACTATGGCTACACCTTC.